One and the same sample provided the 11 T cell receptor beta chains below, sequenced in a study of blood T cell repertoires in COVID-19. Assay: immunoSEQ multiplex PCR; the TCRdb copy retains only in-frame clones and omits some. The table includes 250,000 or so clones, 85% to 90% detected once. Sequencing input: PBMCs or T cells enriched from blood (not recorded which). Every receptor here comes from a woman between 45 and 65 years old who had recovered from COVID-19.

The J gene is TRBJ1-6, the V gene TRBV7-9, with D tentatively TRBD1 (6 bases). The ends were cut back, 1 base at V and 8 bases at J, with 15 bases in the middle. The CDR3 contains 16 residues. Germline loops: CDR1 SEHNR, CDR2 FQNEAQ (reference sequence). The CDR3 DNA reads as TGTGCCAGCAGCTTAGGGGGGCAGGGGATGGATTCACCCCTCCACTTT. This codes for CASSLGGQGMDSPLHF.

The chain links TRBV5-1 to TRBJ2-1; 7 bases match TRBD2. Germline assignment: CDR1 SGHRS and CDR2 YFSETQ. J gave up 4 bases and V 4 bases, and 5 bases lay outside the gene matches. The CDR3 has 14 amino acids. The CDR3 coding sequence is TGCGCCAGCAGCCTGGGAGGGAGGTACAATGAGCAGTTCTTC. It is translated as CASSLGGRYNEQFF.

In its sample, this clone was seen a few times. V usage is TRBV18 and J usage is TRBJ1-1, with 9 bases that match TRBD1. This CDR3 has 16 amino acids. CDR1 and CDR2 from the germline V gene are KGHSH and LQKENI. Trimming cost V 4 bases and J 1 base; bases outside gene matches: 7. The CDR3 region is CASSLTQGAKNTEAFF. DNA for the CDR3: TGTGCCAGCTCACTAACACAGGGGGCAAAGAACACTGAAGCTTTCTTT.

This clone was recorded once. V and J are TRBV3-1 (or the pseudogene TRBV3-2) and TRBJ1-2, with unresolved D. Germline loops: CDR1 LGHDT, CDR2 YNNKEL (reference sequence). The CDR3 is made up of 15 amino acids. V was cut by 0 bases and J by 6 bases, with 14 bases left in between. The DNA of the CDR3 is TGTGCCAGCAGCCAAGAGTCGCTGAGCCTGGATGGCTACACCTTC. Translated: CASSQESLSLDGYTF.

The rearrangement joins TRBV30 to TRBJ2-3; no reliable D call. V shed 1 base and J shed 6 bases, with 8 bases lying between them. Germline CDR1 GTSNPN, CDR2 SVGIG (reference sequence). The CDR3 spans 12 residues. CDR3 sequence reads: CAWSAAADTQYF. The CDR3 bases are TGTGCCTGGAGTGCAGCAGCGGATACGCAGTATTTT.

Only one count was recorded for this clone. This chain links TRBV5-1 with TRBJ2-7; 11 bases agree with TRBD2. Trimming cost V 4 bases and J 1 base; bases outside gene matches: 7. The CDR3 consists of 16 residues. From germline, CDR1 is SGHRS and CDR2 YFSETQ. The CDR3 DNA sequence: TGCGCCAGCAGCAGCGTAGCGGGAGGGCCGTCCTACGAGCAGTACTTC. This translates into CASSSVAGGPSYEQYF.

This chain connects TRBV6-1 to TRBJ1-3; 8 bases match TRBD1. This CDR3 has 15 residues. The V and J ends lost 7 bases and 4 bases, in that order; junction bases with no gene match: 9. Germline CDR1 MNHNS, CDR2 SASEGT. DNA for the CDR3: TGTGCCAGCACTGTCAGGGGGCGACCGGGAAACACCATATATTTT. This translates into CASTVRGRPGNTIYF.

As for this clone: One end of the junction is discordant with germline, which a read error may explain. This CDR3 is CASRLGGGAENTIYF. In DNA form, the CDR3 reads TGCGCCAGCAGGTTGGGAGGGGGCGCGGAAAACACCATATATTTT. The rearrangement links TRBV5-1 to TRBJ1-3, with TRBD1 matching over 7 bases. The CDR3 consists of 15 residues. Germline V gene sequence: CDR1 SGHRS, CDR2 YFSETQ.

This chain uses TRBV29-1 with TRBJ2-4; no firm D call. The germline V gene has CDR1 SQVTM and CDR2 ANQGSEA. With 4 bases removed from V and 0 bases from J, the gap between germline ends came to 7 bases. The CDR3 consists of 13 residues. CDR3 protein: CSVGLLAKNIQYF. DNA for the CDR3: TGCAGCGTTGGGCTGCTAGCCAAAAACATTCAGTACTTC.

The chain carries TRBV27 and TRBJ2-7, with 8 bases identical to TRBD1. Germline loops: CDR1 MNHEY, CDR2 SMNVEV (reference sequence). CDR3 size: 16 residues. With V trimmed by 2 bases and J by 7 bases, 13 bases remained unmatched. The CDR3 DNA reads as TGTGCCAGCAGTTTAGAACCCCGACAGGGGTCGGCTGAGCAGTACTTC. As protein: CASSLEPRQGSAEQYF.

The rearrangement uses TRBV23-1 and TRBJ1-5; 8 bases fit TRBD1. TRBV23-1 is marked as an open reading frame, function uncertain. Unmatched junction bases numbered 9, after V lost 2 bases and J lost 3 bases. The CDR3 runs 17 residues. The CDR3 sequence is CASSQPAGQAPNQPQHF. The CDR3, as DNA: TGCGCCAGCAGTCAACCTGCGGGACAGGCCCCCAATCAGCCCCAGCATTTT.